These T cell receptor beta chains were read from a single sample in a study of CD4 T cells in relation to SARS-CoV-2 and coronaviruses. Their recognized antigens are unknown. The data were produced by immunoSEQ multiplex PCR, yet TCRdb's version contains in-frame clones alone and is incomplete. The sample contains more than 15,000 clones, roughly 78% of which appear only once. Sequenced input: CD4+ T cells from PBMCs, cultured in vitro. Receptor source: a human donor in good health. The CDR3 runs from the conserved cysteine through the conserved F or W. For some rows the clone size is stated as once, few or many, or as a class when expanded; others skip it.

j_gene | abundance | v_gene | CDR3aa
TRBJ1-4 | . | TRBV28 | CASRSGGTNEKLFF
TRBJ2-3 | . | TRBV7-9 | CASSYAVQETDTQYF
TRBJ1-3 | . | TRBV6-5 | CASSREQGVGNTIYF
TRBJ1-2 | . | TRBV10-3 | CAIRSKVYYGYTF
TRBJ2-2 | few | TRBV13 | CASSLRGELFF
TRBJ2-1 | . | TRBV6-2/TRBV6-3 | CASSVGLAGRNEQFF
TRBJ2-7 | . | TRBV2 | CASSGSGGYEQYF
TRBJ1-2 | . | TRBV7-9 | CASSLVVLGANYGYTF
TRBJ1-2 | . | TRBV12-3/TRBV12-4 | CASSSLRGLGYTF
TRBJ1-1 | once | TRBV2 | CASSESGNTEAFF
TRBJ2-5 | . | TRBV3-1/TRBV3-2 | CASSQGAGRYQETQYF
TRBJ2-7 | . | TRBV6-1 | CASSEGAGSYEQYF
TRBJ2-1 | once | TRBV9 | CASSVEAGGRLHNEQFF
TRBJ1-1 | . | TRBV19 | CASRAGGVTEAFF
TRBJ2-7 | . | TRBV4-1 | CASSLGTMGRHYEQYF
TRBJ2-7 | . | TRBV5-4 | CASSLGLGVYEQYF
TRBJ2-7 | few | TRBV27 | CASQPGTGNHEQYF
TRBJ1-2 | . | TRBV12-3/TRBV12-4 | CASSWGVDGYTF
TRBJ2-7 | . | TRBV7-3 | CATKASASSYEQYF
TRBJ2-3 | few | TRBV10-3 | CAISDWQGTDTQYF
TRBJ2-3 | . | TRBV19 | CASSPVLAGGRDTQYF
TRBJ1-5 | . | TRBV5-8 | CASSRQGGQPQHF
TRBJ2-7 | . | TRBV5-1 | CASSLGTGGLYEQYF
TRBJ2-2 | few | TRBV9 | CASSVTGLGTGELFF
TRBJ1-1 | . | TRBV9 | CASSPDGFEAFF
TRBJ1-2 | few | TRBV6-2/TRBV6-3 | CASSRQANYGYTF
TRBJ2-3 | . | TRBV24-1 | CATSARSDTQYF
TRBJ2-3 | . | TRBV11-1 | CASSEGLAGITDTQYF
TRBJ2-2 | . | TRBV19 | CASTIGARAYTGELFF
TRBJ2-1 | . | TRBV19 | CASSRQGTYNEQFF
TRBJ2-1 | . | TRBV19 | CASSTYNRGAREYYNEQFF
TRBJ1-1 | . | TRBV27 | CASSLGVGGLSAFF
TRBJ1-2 | once | TRBV18 | CASSSNDRVGDGYTF
TRBJ2-1 | . | TRBV6-4 | CASSVRDRGPGGQFF
TRBJ1-5 | once | TRBV5-1 | CASSFPPGQGGKNSNQPQHF
TRBJ2-4 | medium-sized | TRBV5-4 | CASSLVGGQNIQYF
TRBJ2-3 | . | TRBV7-3 | CASSYQAGGLDTQYF
TRBJ1-5 | few | TRBV11-1 | CASSEDSRGNQPQHF
TRBJ2-3 | . | TRBV11-2 | CASSYGTGRNTDTQYF
TRBJ2-7 | . | TRBV12-5 | CASGFGGRDEQYF